This T cell receptor beta chain was found in a study of blood T cell repertoires in COVID-19. The overall study: Donors in the United States, Italy and Spain gave samples during acute or convalescent COVID-19. The analysed material was cDNA or gDNA that came from T cells, B-cell-depleted T cells, or PBMCs.

As originally analysed: Amplification with reference gene primers provided the estimates of nucleated cell counts. Produced via immunoSEQ multiplex PCR; TCRdb's table is partial and in-frame only. D and trimming come from the DNA, and the V and J calls and clone size come from that table. This table holds about 280,000 clones, approximately 85% found once. Looked up from germline, CDR1 is MNHEY and CDR2 is SVGAGI. V was cut by 7 bases and J by 4 bases, with 19 bases left in between. The CDR3 spans 15 residues. The J gene is TRBJ1-2, the V gene TRBV6-5; maybe TRBD1 (6 bases). The TCR originated in a man aged 50 or older with active or convalescent COVID-19. The sequenced sample was peripheral blood. The CDR3 loop reads CASTPTGAFGYGYTF. The CDR3 DNA follows: TGTGCCAGCACCCCGACAGGCGCCTTTGGCTATGGCTACACCTTC.